Following are 23 T cell receptor beta chains from one sample sequenced in a study of control samples from healthy donors and cancer patients. Using immunoSEQ multiplex PCR, the repertoire was profiled, and TCRdb retains in-frame clones only, with some absent. The sample has approximately 85,000 clones; around nine tenths are singletons. Specimen: blood. Receptors originate from a woman between 55 and 75 years old in good health.

This chain links TRBV24-1 with TRBJ2-1; the D is unclear. V was cut by 3 bases and J by 2 bases, with 10 bases left in between. CDR1 and CDR2 from the germline V gene are KGHDR and SFDVKD. This CDR3 spans 15 amino acids. CDR3 amino acids: CATSDGGIPYNEQFF. The CDR3 region has the DNA TGTGCCACCAGTGATGGTGGGATCCCCTACAATGAGCAGTTCTTC.

The CDR3 DNA sequence: TGTGCCAGCAGCGTAGCGGCAGGGGCCTACGAGCAGTACTTC. Its translation: CASSVAAGAYEQYF. The genes are TRBV9 and TRBJ2-7; D is perhaps TRBD1 (6 bases). The CDR3 runs 14 residues. V was clipped by 0 bases and J by 2 bases, with 9 bases between them. Per germline, CDR1 SGDLS and CDR2 YYNGEE.

The chain employs TRBV2 and TRBJ1-4; 7 nucleotides agree with TRBD1. The germline gives CDR1 SNHLY, CDR2 FYNNEI. Losses at the gene ends were 0 bases for V and 4 bases for J; bases not matched to a gene: 8. The CDR3 is 17 amino acids. The CDR3 DNA is TGTGCCAGCAGTGAAGCGCTTCTTGACAGGGATAATGAAAAACTGTTTTTT. It specifies CASSEALLDRDNEKLFF.

This clone has just one count. This chain connects TRBV2 to TRBJ2-2, with TRBD2 identical over 12 bases. V gave up 8 bases and J gave up 6 bases; unmatched junction bases: 1. This CDR3 comprises 13 residues. Germline V gene data show CDR1 as SNHLY and CDR2 as FYNNEI. The CDR3 DNA sequence: TGTGCCAGCCGGACTAGCGGGGCCGGGGAGCTGTTTTTT. It translates to CASRTSGAGELFF.

The J gene is TRBJ2-1, the V gene TRBV7-6; TRBD2 matches at 9 bases. Germline CDR1 SGHVS, CDR2 FNYEAQ. V shed 3 bases, J shed 3 bases, and the junction held 9 bases outside the gene matches. This CDR3 has 17 residues. The CDR3 region is CASSFISGRTNYNEQFF. The CDR3 DNA reads as TGTGCCAGCAGCTTCATTAGCGGGAGAACTAACTACAATGAGCAGTTCTTC. The full variable domain, rest sourced from reference TRBV7-6 and TRBJ2-1, is GAGVSQSPRYKVTKRGQDVALRCDPISGHVSLYWYRQALGQGPEFLTYFNYEAQQDKSGLPNDRFSAERPEGSISTLTIQRTEQRDSAMYRCASSFISGRTNYNEQFFGPGTRLTVL.

V and J are TRBV5-8 and TRBJ1-3; D not certain. V was clipped by 4 bases and J by 1 base, with 18 bases between them. Germline V gene lookup returns CDR1 SGHTS and CDR2 YDEGEE. The CDR3 is 17 residues long. The CDR3 DNA reads as TGTGCCAGCAGCCCCAGTTTTTCCTACGGATCTGGAAACACCATATATTTT. Protein product: CASSPSFSYGSGNTIYF.

Points on this clone: This CDR3 is also generated by other DNA sequences in the sample. The V gene is TRBV7-2, the J gene TRBJ2-3; D not resolved. Germline V gene sequence: CDR1 SGHTA, CDR2 FQGNSA. Trimming removed 6 bases from V and 10 bases from J, with 11 bases in between. The CDR3 sequence is 11 residues long. The CDR3 spells CASSQAYPQYF. In nucleotides, the CDR3 is TGTGCCAGCAGTCAGGCCTATCCGCAGTATTTT.

This clone has more than one count but fewer than ten. The V and J genes are TRBV4-2 and TRBJ1-4, with 7 nucleotides matching TRBD1. Per the germline V gene, CDR1 is LGHNA and CDR2 is YNFKEQ. Trimming cost V 4 bases and J 8 bases; bases outside gene matches: 19. The CDR3 has 18 residues. The CDR3 DNA follows: TGTGCCAGCAGCCGGGTTCAGGGGGGGGGCGCAGGAGAAGAAAAACTGTTTTTT. This sequence encodes CASSRVQGGGAGEEKLFF.

The chain is built from TRBV15 and TRBJ1-4; 10 bases map to TRBD1. This CDR3 region has 18 residues. CDR1 and CDR2 (germline): LNHNV, YYDKDF (reference sequence). Trimming at V came to 4 bases and at J to 5 bases, leaving 13 bases not matched to a gene. The CDR3 DNA reads TGTGCCACCAGCATGTTTTTAGAAGTGGGACAGGGGAATGAAAAACTGTTTTTT. Its translation: CATSMFLEVGQGNEKLFF.

This chain links TRBV5-1 with TRBJ2-4, with D perhaps TRBD2 (6 bases). V lost 2 bases to trimming and J lost 6 bases, with 6 bases between them. Germline CDR1 and CDR2: SGHRS and YFSETQ. The CDR3 totals 12 residues. The CDR3 region is CASSFSGNIQYF. CDR3 nucleotides: TGCGCCAGCAGCTTTAGCGGAAACATTCAGTACTTC.

Only one count was recorded for this clone. This rearrangement joins TRBV3-1 (or the pseudogene TRBV3-2) to TRBJ1-6; D may be TRBD1 (5 bases). V gave up 0 bases and J gave up 9 bases, with 12 bases separating them. This CDR3 comprises 15 residues. Germline loops: CDR1 LGHDT, CDR2 YNNKEL (reference sequence). The CDR3 DNA follows: TGTGCCAGCAGCCAAGATCCGGGGCCTAGTTCACCCCTCCACTTT. It is translated as CASSQDPGPSSPLHF.

CDR3 in amino acids: CASTLSGVYEQYF. The CDR3 nucleotides read TGTGCCAGCACCCTTTCAGGGGTCTACGAGCAGTACTTC. The chain recombines TRBV7-9 with TRBJ2-7, with D possibly TRBD1 on 6 matching bases. This CDR3 is 13 amino acids long. V dropped 7 bases and J dropped 3 bases, with 13 bases sitting between them. Germline loops: CDR1 SEHNR, CDR2 FQNEAQ (reference sequence).

DNA for the CDR3: TGTGCCAGCAGCTTAGGGCCCAGGGTTGGTGGCTACACCTTC. This encodes CASSLGPRVGGYTF. The chain joins TRBV7-8 to TRBJ1-2; tentatively, D is TRBD1 (5 bases). CDR3 length: 14 residues. Germline V lookup: CDR1 SGHVS, CDR2 FQNEAQ. V was cut by 1 base and J by 7 bases, with 13 bases left in between.

This sequence joins TRBV28 and TRBJ2-7, with 7 positions matching TRBD1. The CDR3 length is 15 residues. CDR1 and CDR2 from the germline V gene are MDHEN and SYDVKM. J was trimmed by 2 bases and V by 5 bases; bases with no gene match: 9. The CDR3 sequence is CASSTGTVSTYEQYF. The CDR3 nucleotides are TGTGCCAGCAGTACGGGGACAGTTAGTACCTACGAGCAGTACTTC. The full variable domain, completed using reference TRBV28 and TRBJ2-7, is DVKVTQSSRYLVKRTGEKVFLECVQDMDHENMFWYRQDPGLGLRLIYFSYDVKMKEKGDIPEGYSVSREKKERFSLILESASTNQTSMYLCASSTGTVSTYEQYFGPGTRLTVT.

The chain combines TRBV6-6 with TRBJ1-2; D is unclear. This CDR3 is built from 14 residues. Germline-derived CDR1 and CDR2 are MNHNY and SVGAGI (reference sequence). With 5 bases removed from V and 5 bases from J, the gap between germline ends came to 15 bases. DNA of the CDR3: TGTGCCAGCAGTCCCGGACTGGTCCAATATGGCTACACCTTC. Translating gives CASSPGLVQYGYTF.

This clone came up once. The chain is built from TRBV6-5 and TRBJ1-4, with TRBD1 matching over 8 bases. Losses at the gene ends were 10 bases for V and 10 bases for J; bases not matched to a gene: 11. CDR1 and CDR2 from the germline V gene are MNHEY and SVGAGI. The CDR3 is made up of 13 amino acids. The CDR3 bases are TGTGCCACCTCTCCCGGGACAGGTCTAAAACTGTTTTTT. Translated, it gives CATSPGTGLKLFF.

This clone was detected once. The genes are TRBV6-1 and TRBJ1-6; D is unclear. V shed 4 bases and J shed 0 bases, with 10 bases lying between them. The length of the CDR3 is 16 residues. Per the germline V gene, CDR1 is MNHNS and CDR2 is SASEGT. The CDR3 nucleotides are TGTGCCAGCAGTGTACAGTGGAGCTCCTATAATTCACCCCTCCACTTT. Its protein is CASSVQWSSYNSPLHF.

This chain links TRBV4-3 with TRBJ2-2, with D possibly matching TRBD1 (7 bases). Germline V lookup: CDR1 LGHNA, CDR2 YSLEER. The V gene lost 2 bases and the J gene lost 13 bases, with 17 bases spanning the gap. The CDR3 has 14 residues. DNA for the CDR3: TGCGCCAGCAGCCAAAGGGGCGGAGGGGGCGGGCTGTTTTTT. Translated: CASSQRGGGGGLFF.

The chain joins TRBV7-8 to TRBJ1-2, with D perhaps matching TRBD1 (5 bases). V lost 8 bases and J 4 bases, leaving 14 bases between the germline ends. The CDR3 is 13 residues long. Germline loops: CDR1 SGHVS, CDR2 FQNEAQ. The DNA of the CDR3 is TGTGCCAGCTGCCGGGGACCGTTCTATGGCTACACCTTC. It specifies CASCRGPFYGYTF.

The chain couples TRBV15 to TRBJ1-2; D call uncertain. The V and J ends lost 0 bases and 7 bases respectively, with 9 bases between them. Germline V CDR1 and CDR2: LNHNV, YYDKDF (reference sequence). This CDR3 region has 13 residues. The CDR3 loop is CATSRERVGGYTF. CDR3 in DNA: TGTGCCACCAGCAGAGAACGCGTAGGTGGCTACACCTTC.

The chain employs TRBV7-6 and TRBJ1-1; tentatively, D is TRBD1 (5 bases). Trimming took 3 bases from V and 0 from J, leaving 5 bases between them. The V gene's germline CDR1 is SGHVS and CDR2 FNYEAQ. The CDR3 length is 13 residues. The CDR3 protein is CASSLTVNTEAFF. In nucleotides, the CDR3 is TGTGCCAGCAGCTTGACAGTGAACACTGAAGCTTTCTTT.

V usage is TRBV19 and J usage is TRBJ1-2; the D gene is possibly TRBD1 (6 bases). This CDR3 is built from 13 residues. Between the trimmed V and J ends, which lost 2 bases and 7 bases, there was a span of 11 bases. The germline V gene has CDR1 LNHDA and CDR2 SQIVND (reference sequence). The CDR3 DNA reads TGTGCCAGTAGTATAACAGGGAAAGGTGGCTACACCTTC. Translating it yields CASSITGKGGYTF.

The chain carries TRBV4-1 and TRBJ2-7; 9 positions match TRBD2. The CDR3 contains 18 residues. Trimming cost V 3 bases and J 3 bases; bases outside gene matches: 15. Germline V gene lookup returns CDR1 MGHRA and CDR2 YSYEKL. CDR3 loop: CASSHKFVGRGGYYEQYF. The CDR3 DNA sequence: TGCGCCAGCAGCCACAAGTTCGTGGGGCGGGGGGGTTACTACGAGCAGTACTTC.